A selection of T cell receptor beta chains follows, all from one sample in a study of OX40 agonist ivuxolimab in advanced cancers. Repertoires were generated with immunoSEQ multiplex PCR, while TCRdb's copy carries only in-frame clones and drops some. The sample includes 50,000 to 65,000 clones, 85% to 95% of them seen just once. This material consisted of CD4+ or CD8+ T cells sorted from blood, taken in a trial of the OX40 agonist ivuxolimab. These TCRs come from an adult with an advanced solid tumor such as melanoma, head and neck, liver or kidney cancer. The CDR3 runs from the conserved cysteine through the conserved F or W. Fields, in order: D gene, clone size, V gene, J gene, CDR3 DNA, CDR3 protein. A D gene is named only where the DNA matches it firmly. Not all rows give a size; the values are once, few, many and, for expanded clones, a class.

NA	NA	TRBV7-8	TRBJ2-1	TGTGCCAGCAGCTTATTGATGGGGACATACTACAATGAGCAGTTCTTC	CASSLLMGTYYNEQFF
TRBD2	NA	TRBV2	TRBJ2-3	TGTGCCAGCAGTGAAGATACTCTAGCGGGTGCCAGAGATACGCAGTATTTT	CASSEDTLAGARDTQYF
NA	NA	TRBV7-2	TRBJ2-2	TGTGCCAGCAGCCCTGATTGGGAGCTGTTTTTT	CASSPDWELFF
NA	NA	TRBV5-6	TRBJ2-7	TGTGCCAGCAGCTTGTTCACGCAGGACATCTACGAGCAGTACTTC	CASSLFTQDIYEQYF
TRBD1	NA	TRBV7-9	TRBJ1-3	TGTGCCAGCAGATCCTTGACAGGGCGTGGAAACACCATATATTTT	CASRSLTGRGNTIYF
NA	few	TRBV4-3	TRBJ1-1	TGCGCCAGCAGCCAAGCCAGACATTCTGAAGCTTTCTTT	CASSQARHSEAFF
NA	NA	TRBV7-6	TRBJ2-7	TGTGCCAGCAGCGAAAACCGGGCCCACTACGAGCAGTACTTC	CASSENRAHYEQYF
TRBD1	NA	TRBV9	TRBJ2-6	TGTGCCAGCGAGGGGGCTGGAGGGGCCAACGTCCTGACTTTC	CASEGAGGANVLTF
NA	NA	TRBV6-6	TRBJ2-3	TGTGCCAGCAGTCGGGGGTGGGGGAACACAGATACGCAGTATTTT	CASSRGWGNTDTQYF
NA	NA	TRBV10-1	TRBJ2-3	TGCGCCAGCAGTGAGTCGACTCGTGGCACAGATACGCAGTATTTT	CASSESTRGTDTQYF
TRBD2	NA	TRBV9	TRBJ2-1	TGTGCCAGCAGCTCCCGACTAGCGGGGAGAAATGAGCAGTTCTTC	CASSSRLAGRNEQFF
NA	NA	TRBV7-2	TRBJ1-5	TGTGCCAGCAGCTTAGCGGGGAAGCCCCAGCATTTT	CASSLAGKPQHF
NA	NA	TRBV7-9	TRBJ2-2	TGTGCCAGCAGCTTTCGCACCGGGGAGCTGTTTTTT	CASSFRTGELFF
NA	NA	TRBV4-2	TRBJ1-1	TGTGCCAGCAGCCAAGATGGTTCATTGAACACTGAAGCTTTCTTT	CASSQDGSLNTEAFF
NA	NA	TRBV4-1	TRBJ2-7	TGCGCCAGCAGCCAAGAGGGGGACGGAGCCTACGAGCAGTACTTC	CASSQEGDGAYEQYF
TRBD1	NA	TRBV7-6	TRBJ2-7	TGTGCCAGCAGCTTAGGACAGGGTGGAAGCTCCTACGAGCAGTACTTC	CASSLGQGGSSYEQYF
TRBD1	NA	TRBV27	TRBJ1-2	TGTGCCAGCAGTTTCGCCGGGACAGGGAATGGCTACACCTTC	CASSFAGTGNGYTF
NA	NA	TRBV6-5	TRBJ1-5	TGTGCCAGCAGTTACTCATATAGCAATCAGCCCCAGCATTTT	CASSYSYSNQPQHF
NA	NA	TRBV4-1	TRBJ2-5	TGCGCCAGCAGCCAAGTATGGGGGCCCCAGGGGGAGACCCAGTACTTC	CASSQVWGPQGETQYF
NA	NA	TRBV9	TRBJ2-2	TGTGCCAGCAGCGCCAGTGGCGGGGAGCTGTTTTTT	CASSASGGELFF
TRBD1	NA	TRBV11-2	TRBJ1-6	TGTGCCAGCAGCCTACAGGGGTTAGATAATTCACCCCTCCACTTT	CASSLQGLDNSPLHF
TRBD2	NA	TRBV9	TRBJ2-7	TGTGCCAGCAGCGCGACTAGCGGGAGGTCTTTCTACGAGCAGTACTTC	CASSATSGRSFYEQYF
NA	NA	TRBV11-2	TRBJ2-1	TGTGCCAGCAGCACCTTAGCAAATGAGCAGTTCTTC	CASSTLANEQFF
NA	NA	TRBV20-1	TRBJ2-7	TGCAGTGCTTATTCTGGCTACGAGCAGTACTTC	CSAYSGYEQYF
TRBD2	NA	TRBV9	TRBJ2-3	TGTGCCAGCAGCCCCCTAGCGGGCAGCACAGATACGCAGTATTTT	CASSPLAGSTDTQYF
NA	NA	TRBV9	TRBJ1-1	TGTGCCAGCAGCCCTAAGGACAGGAACACTGAAGCTTTCTTT	CASSPKDRNTEAFF
NA	NA	TRBV25-1	TRBJ2-7	TGTGCCAGCAGTGAACACTCAGGGGTAACCTACGAGCAGTACTTC	CASSEHSGVTYEQYF
NA	NA	TRBV6-1	TRBJ2-7	TGTGCCAGCAGTAACTACGAGCAGTACTTC	CASSNYEQYF
NA	once	TRBV20-1	TRBJ1-1	TGCAGTGCTAGATATTATGAAGCTTTCTTT	CSARYYEAFF
NA	NA	TRBV4-1	TRBJ1-1	TGCGCCAGCAGCCAAGAGAAAGAGAGGGGGACTGAAGCTTTCTTT	CASSQEKERGTEAFF
NA	once	TRBV11-2	TRBJ2-7	TGTGCCAGCAGCTTACACGCGGACTTGACCTACGAGCAGTACTTC	CASSLHADLTYEQYF
NA	NA	TRBV5-4	TRBJ1-1	TGTGCCAGCAGCTTGGGACCAGGATCGAACACTGAAGCTTTCTTT	CASSLGPGSNTEAFF
NA	NA	TRBV20-1	TRBJ1-2	TGCAGTGCTAACTATGGCTACACCTTC	CSANYGYTF
NA	NA	TRBV4-3	TRBJ1-1	TGCGCCAGCAGCCAAGATCTAGCAGGGGTGAACACTGAAGCTTTCTTT	CASSQDLAGVNTEAFF
TRBD1	NA	TRBV11-2	TRBJ2-7	TGTGCCAGCAGCTTAGAGGGGACAGAATCCTACGAGCAGTACTTC	CASSLEGTESYEQYF
NA	NA	TRBV6-5	TRBJ2-7	TGTGCCAGCAGGCCCCCAGGGGCAGTGTACGAGCAGTACTTC	CASRPPGAVYEQYF
TRBD1	NA	TRBV7-3	TRBJ2-1	TGTGCCAGCAGCTTAAGGGGACAGGGGCGCTACAATGAGCAGTTCTTC	CASSLRGQGRYNEQFF
NA	NA	TRBV11-2	TRBJ2-5	TGTGCCAGCAGCTTAAAAGCAGACCAAGAGACCCAGTACTTC	CASSLKADQETQYF
TRBD1	NA	TRBV30	TRBJ2-7	TGTGCCTGGACCACGGGACAGGGGTCCTACGAGCAGTACTTC	CAWTTGQGSYEQYF
TRBD1	NA	TRBV30	TRBJ2-1	TGTGCCTGGAGTGTAAACGTCCCCGGGACAGCGGTGCACCTCCATGAGCAGTTCTTC	CAWSVNVPGTAVHLHEQFF
NA	few	TRBV27	TRBJ2-7	NA	CASSFFFGPDRGLAEQYF
NA	NA	TRBV7-9	TRBJ2-1	TGTGCCAGCAGCCACCTGTCGGACAGAAGCCTCGAGTTCTTC	CASSHLSDRSLEFF
NA	NA	TRBV7-9	TRBJ1-1	TGTGCCAGCAGCAGACGCGGGGAGGGGTACACTGAAGCTTTCTTT	CASSRRGEGYTEAFF
TRBD1	NA	TRBV23-1	TRBJ2-7	TGCGCCAGCAGTCCGAAGAGGGGGACAGGGTCGAAAGAGCAGTACTTC	CASSPKRGTGSKEQYF
NA	NA	TRBV29-1	TRBJ2-3	TGCAGCGTTGAAGCCTGGACACTGAGCACAGATACGCAGTATTTT	CSVEAWTLSTDTQYF
TRBD1	NA	TRBV27	TRBJ1-5	TGTGCCAGCAGTTCCCAGGGGGCCAATCAGCCCCAGCATTTT	CASSSQGANQPQHF
NA	NA	TRBV14	TRBJ2-5	TGTGCCAGCAGCCGGCCAGGAGAGACCCAGTACTTC	CASSRPGETQYF
NA	NA	TRBV6-5	TRBJ1-3	TGTGCCAGCAGGCCATATATGAGTACAGGGAACACCATATATTTT	CASRPYMSTGNTIYF
NA	NA	TRBV19	TRBJ2-2	TGTGCCAGTAGGACAGAAAACACCGGGGAGCTGTTTTTT	CASRTENTGELFF
NA	NA	TRBV27	TRBJ2-7	TGTGCCACCGAAGACCCAACAACCTACGAGCAGTACTTC	CATEDPTTYEQYF
NA	NA	TRBV19	TRBJ1-5	TGTGCCAGTAGTATAGATCTTAGCAATCAGCCCCAGCATTTT	CASSIDLSNQPQHF
TRBD1	NA	TRBV7-3	TRBJ2-3	TGTGCCAGCAGCCAAAGTTACCGACAGGGGGCAGATACGCAGTATTTT	CASSQSYRQGADTQYF
NA	few	TRBV7-9	TRBJ1-1	TGTGCCAGCAGCCCGGGCGGGAGTGCTGAAGCTTTCTTT	CASSPGGSAEAFF
NA	NA	TRBV9	TRBJ2-2	TGTGCCAGCAGCGTAGACGTACTACCGAACACCGGGGAGCTGTTTTTT	CASSVDVLPNTGELFF
TRBD1	NA	TRBV6-5	TRBJ2-5	TGTGCCAGCAGTTACGCACAGGGGGAAGAGACCCAGTACTTC	CASSYAQGEETQYF
NA	NA	TRBV11-2	TRBJ2-1	TGTGCCAGCAGCTTGGACGTGGGGGGACAGTGGAATGAGCAGTTCTTC	CASSLDVGGQWNEQFF
NA	few	TRBV19	TRBJ2-1	TGTGCCAGTAGTATCTCCATATACGGGCTAGTAGGGTCGGGCGAGCAGTTCTTC	CASSISIYGLVGSGEQFF
NA	NA	TRBV12-5	TRBJ2-3	TGTGCTGGGGCACTGGCGGCAGATACGCAGTATTTT	CAGALAADTQYF
NA	NA	TRBV4-1	TRBJ2-4	TGCGCCAGCAGCCAAGTGTCGCAGGGAAACATTCAGTACTTC	CASSQVSQGNIQYF